The subject of this entry is one T cell receptor beta chain. Its antigen is still unknown. TCRdb keeps only in-frame clones here, not all; method: immunoSEQ multiplex PCR. The sample consists of 180,000 or so clones, more than 75% of them appearing once. This entry belongs to a study of T cell responses to AZD1222 COVID-19 vaccine. Second doses were pooled across both intervals (about 4 or about 12 weeks). General observations from the study: No day 14 peak samples; only post-peak repertoires were characterized. Per reports, nearly half of all spike-specific TCRs target regions that are unmutated in variants. The donor group comprised mostly white British people and more females; the analysis possibly underestimated clonal diversity.

The sequence was obtained from an adult who received the AZD1222 COVID-19 vaccine. Sequencing was performed on peripheral blood, taken 28 days after the second AZD1222 dose.

The CDR3 loop reads CASSWGLAVNTGELFF. For the CDR3, the DNA is TGTGCCAGCAGCTGGGGACTTGCGGTAAACACCGGGGAGCTGTTTTTT. J is TRBJ2-2 and V is TRBV5-4; D perhaps matches TRBD2 (6 bases). The V end was cut by 3 bases, the J end by 2 bases, with 14 bases between. Per the germline V gene, CDR1 is SGHNT and CDR2 is YYREEE (reference sequence). This CDR3 comprises 16 residues.